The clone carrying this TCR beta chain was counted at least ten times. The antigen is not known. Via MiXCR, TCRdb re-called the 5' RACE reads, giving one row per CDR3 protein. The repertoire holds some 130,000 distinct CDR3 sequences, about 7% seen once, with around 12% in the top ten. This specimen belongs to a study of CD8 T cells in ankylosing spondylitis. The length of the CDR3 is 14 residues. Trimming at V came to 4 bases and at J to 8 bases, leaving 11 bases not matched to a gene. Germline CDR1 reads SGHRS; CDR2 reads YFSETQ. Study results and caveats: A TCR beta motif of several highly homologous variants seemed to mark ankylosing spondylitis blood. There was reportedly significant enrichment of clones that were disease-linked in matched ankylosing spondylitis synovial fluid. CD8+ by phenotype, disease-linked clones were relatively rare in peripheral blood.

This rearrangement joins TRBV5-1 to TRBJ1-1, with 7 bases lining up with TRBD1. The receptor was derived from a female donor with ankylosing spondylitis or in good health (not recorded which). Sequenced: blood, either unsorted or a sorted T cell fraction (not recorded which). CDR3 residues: CASSNTTRTGEAFF. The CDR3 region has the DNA TGCGCCAGCAGCAACACCACCCGGACAGGAGAAGCTTTCTTT. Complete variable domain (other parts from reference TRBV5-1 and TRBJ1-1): KAGVTQTPRYLIKTRGQQVTLSCSPISGHRSVSWYQQTPGQGLQFLFEYFSETQRNKGNFPGRFSGRQFSNSRSEMNVSTLELGDSALYLCASSNTTRTGEAFFGQGTRLTVV.